The 22 T cell receptor beta chains below all came from one sample that was sequenced in a study of cytomegalovirus exposure and HLA in healthy donors. In the PCR, 60 Vbeta and 13 Jbeta primers were used. TCRdb keeps only in-frame clones here, not all; method: immunoSEQ multiplex PCR. Of just under 250,000 clones in the sample, roughly 82% are singletons; the top ten hold around 5.7%. Sequenced sample: PBMCs. These receptors were obtained from a woman in her thirties or forties in good health and CMV-seropositive.

The chain combines TRBV4-3 with TRBJ2-5, with D hard to call. The V and J ends lost 1 base and 5 bases respectively, with 11 bases between them. Germline assignment: CDR1 LGHNA and CDR2 YSLEER. The CDR3 spans 14 residues. The CDR3 sequence is CASSQGRSSETQYF. The CDR3 DNA is TGCGCCAGCAGCCAAGGCCGTAGTTCGGAGACCCAGTACTTC.

The count of this clone is one. The chain couples TRBV5-4 to TRBJ2-2; D possibly corresponds to TRBD2 (6 bases). V gave up 3 bases and J gave up 0 bases, with 15 bases separating them. The CDR3 is made up of 17 amino acids. Germline loops: CDR1 SGHNT, CDR2 YYREEE (reference sequence). The CDR3 sequence: CASSSGGHRTNTGELFF. The CDR3 bases are TGTGCCAGCAGCTCCGGAGGGCATAGGACGAACACCGGGGAGCTGTTTTTT.

This clone was recorded a few times. CDR3 nucleotides: TGTGCCAGCAGCCCGGACAGGGGAAGGACAGATACGCAGTATTTT. Protein product: CASSPDRGRTDTQYF. J is TRBJ2-3 and V is TRBV7-9; 9 bases match TRBD1. J was trimmed by 3 bases and V by 5 bases; bases with no gene match: 6. CDR3 length equals 15 residues. Germline values: CDR1 SEHNR, CDR2 FQNEAQ (reference sequence).

The rearrangement uses TRBV2 and TRBJ2-2; 7 nucleotides align to TRBD2. J gave up 2 bases and V 2 bases, and 5 bases lay outside the gene matches. This CDR3 contains 16 residues. Looked up from germline, CDR1 is SNHLY and CDR2 is FYNNEI. Here the CDR3 reads CASSELGGGNTGELFF. CDR3 coding DNA: TGTGCCAGCAGTGAACTGGGCGGGGGAAACACCGGGGAGCTGTTTTTT.

The chain couples TRBV6-5 to TRBJ1-1; TRBD1 might be the D (5 bases). This CDR3 is 14 amino acids long. V shed 2 bases and J shed 0 bases, with 7 bases lying between them. Germline CDR1 reads MNHEY; CDR2 reads SVGAGI. CDR3 sequence (DNA): TGTGCCAGCAGTTACCAGGGTATGAACACTGAAGCTTTCTTT. Amino acid sequence: CASSYQGMNTEAFF.

This clone was seen more than once but under ten times. The chain couples TRBV2 to TRBJ1-2, with 8 bases fitting TRBD1. The ends lost 10 bases at V and 2 bases at J; junction bases unmatched: 6. Germline V lookup: CDR1 SNHLY, CDR2 FYNNEI. CDR3 length: 13 amino acids. DNA of the CDR3: TGTGCCAACGCGGACAGGGAAAACTATGGCTACACCTTC. Encoded protein: CANADRENYGYTF.

V is TRBV5-8 and J is TRBJ2-5, with D possibly matching TRBD1 (6 bases). V dropped 1 base and J dropped 1 base, with 11 bases sitting between them. Germline V gene sequence: CDR1 SGHTS, CDR2 YDEGEE. The CDR3 is 15 amino acids. The CDR3 DNA follows: TGTGCCAGCAGCTTGAGCGTAGGGGGCCAAGAGACCCAGTACTTC. It yields the protein CASSLSVGGQETQYF.

The V gene is TRBV6-5, the J gene TRBJ1-5; the D gene is possibly TRBD1 (6 bases). CDR3 size: 15 residues. Trimming cost V 2 bases and J 3 bases, with 11 bases left between them. Germline assignment: CDR1 MNHEY and CDR2 SVGAGI. For the CDR3, the DNA is TGTGCCAGCAGTTACAGGCCAGGGGCCAATCAGCCCCAGCATTTT. Translated, it gives CASSYRPGANQPQHF.

This clone was observed a handful of times. The V call is TRBV10-1, the J call TRBJ2-5; D might be TRBD1 (6 bases). Germline lookup yields CDR1 WNHNN and CDR2 SYGVQD (reference sequence). V gave up 0 bases and J gave up 5 bases, with 16 bases separating them. This CDR3 contains 16 residues. In nucleotides, the CDR3 is TGCGCCAGCAGTGAGTCGAAGGCAGGGGCACGGGAGACCCAGTACTTC. This codes for CASSESKAGARETQYF.

The chain combines TRBV30 with TRBJ1-2; 8 positions agree with TRBD1. Germline loops: CDR1 GTSNPN, CDR2 SVGIG (reference sequence). This CDR3 has 11 residues. The J segment lost 12 bases and the V segment lost 1 base, leaving 4 bases of the junction unmatched. In DNA, the CDR3 is TGTGCCTGGAGTGGCTTCAGGGGGCACACCTTC. Translating it yields CAWSGFRGHTF.

The chain uses TRBV14 and TRBJ2-1; TRBD1 is a possible D gene (5 bases). Between the trimmed V and J ends, which lost 6 bases and 4 bases, there was a span of 13 bases. CDR1 is SGHDN, CDR2 FVKESK, per germline. The CDR3 loop spans 14 amino acids. The CDR3 reads CASSHRQLYNEQFF. The CDR3 region has the DNA TGTGCCAGCAGTCATAGACAGTTGTACAATGAGCAGTTCTTC.

The chain carries TRBV11-2 and TRBJ1-1, with 8 bases that match TRBD1. The CDR3 contains 15 residues. Germline trimming cut 3 bases from V and 1 base from J; bases unmatched to any gene: 4. From germline, CDR1 is SGHAT and CDR2 FQNNGV. The DNA of the CDR3 is TGTGCCAGCAGCTTGACCGGGACAGGGAACACTGAAGCTTTCTTT. It is translated as CASSLTGTGNTEAFF. Using reference TRBV11-2 and TRBJ1-1 for the parts outside the CDR3, the full variable domain is EAGVAQSPRYKIIEKRQSVAFWCNPISGHATLYWYQQILGQGPKLLIQFQNNGVVDDSQLPKDRFSAERLKGVDSTLKIQPAKLEDSAVYLCASSLTGTGNTEAFFGQGTRLTVV.

The chain combines TRBV7-9 with TRBJ1-4; TRBD1 matches 12 bases. There are 15 residues in the CDR3. Germline values: CDR1 SEHNR, CDR2 FQNEAQ (reference sequence). V lost 3 bases and J lost 8; bases outside the gene matches: 4. CDR3 DNA: TGTGCCAGCAGCTTGGAAGGGACAGGGGGCGAAAAACTGTTTTTT. Protein: CASSLEGTGGEKLFF.

In its sample, this clone was seen a few times. V and J are TRBV13 and TRBJ1-2; D perhaps matches TRBD1 (6 bases). The CDR3 totals 17 residues. Germline CDR1 PRHDT, CDR2 FYEKMQ (reference sequence). V was trimmed by 2 bases and J by 2 bases, leaving 18 bases between them. In DNA, the CDR3 is TGTGCCAGCAGCTTATTCTCCCCGGGGGGGCAGAACTATGGCTACACCTTC. Encoded protein: CASSLFSPGGQNYGYTF.

This clone has just one count. V gene TRBV11-3 combines with J gene TRBJ2-4; TRBD2 matches 7 bases. With 6 bases clipped from V and 8 bases from J, the junction kept 10 bases outside the gene matches. Germline V gene data show CDR1 as SGHNT and CDR2 as YENEEA. The CDR3 spans 14 residues. The CDR3 here is CASSAWEGQDIQYF. The DNA for the CDR3 is TGTGCCAGCAGTGCTTGGGAGGGCCAAGACATTCAGTACTTC.

The V and J genes are TRBV5-1 and TRBJ2-1; 15 nucleotides agree with TRBD2. Germline V CDR1 and CDR2: SGHRS, YFSETQ. This CDR3 is 14 amino acids long. J lost 7 bases, V lost 4 bases, and 0 bases had no gene match. This chain's CDR3 is CASSGTSGRNEQFF. The CDR3 nucleotides are TGCGCCAGCAGCGGGACTAGCGGGAGGAATGAGCAGTTCTTC.

The chain links TRBV5-8 to TRBJ2-5; maybe TRBD1 (5 bases). Trimming cost V 5 bases and J 0 bases, with 14 bases left between them. Germline CDR1 reads SGHTS; CDR2 reads YDEGEE. The CDR3 is 15 amino acids. CDR3 amino acids: CASRMTAAYQETQYF. CDR3 coding DNA: TGTGCCAGCAGAATGACAGCCGCGTACCAAGAGACCCAGTACTTC.

The chain couples TRBV4-2 to TRBJ2-1, with TRBD1 matching over 7 bases. From germline, CDR1 is LGHNA and CDR2 YNFKEQ. CDR3 length equals 13 residues. The V segment lost 0 bases and the J segment 10 bases; nucleotides outside the gene matches: 3. CDR3 amino acids: CASSQDMGQEQFF. CDR3 bases: TGTGCCAGCAGCCAAGATATGGGACAGGAGCAGTTCTTC.

The CDR3 sequence: CSVIRDRGYFSRSDTQYF. CDR3 nucleotides: TGCAGCGTTATAAGGGACAGGGGATATTTTTCCAGGTCAGATACGCAGTATTTT. This chain links TRBV29-1 with TRBJ2-3; TRBD1 aligns across 10 bases. The CDR3 extends over 18 amino acids. Germline values: CDR1 SQVTM, CDR2 ANQGSEA. Trimming at V came to 5 bases and at J to 4 bases, leaving 18 bases not matched to a gene.

This rearrangement joins TRBV4-3 to TRBJ2-7, with a tentative D call TRBD2 (5 bases). Trimming shortened V by 0 bases and J by 2 bases, and 14 bases separated the two germline ends. The CDR3 spans 16 residues. The V gene's germline CDR1 is LGHNA and CDR2 YSLEER. Here the CDR3 reads CASSQDRSWRAYEQYF. In DNA, the CDR3 is TGCGCCAGCAGCCAAGATCGATCTTGGCGGGCCTACGAGCAGTACTTC.

This clone appeared once. V and J are TRBV10-2 and TRBJ2-5; 7 bases align to TRBD2. This CDR3 is built from 16 residues. J lost 4 bases, V lost 7 bases, and 15 bases had no gene match. Germline-derived CDR1 and CDR2 are WSHSY and SAAADI. The CDR3 region is CASTYNGGVYGETQYF. The CDR3 coding sequence is TGCGCCAGCACTTACAATGGGGGGGTCTATGGAGAGACCCAGTACTTC.

The V gene is TRBV30, the J gene TRBJ1-1; TRBD1 matches at 9 bases. This CDR3 spans 14 amino acids. CDR1 and CDR2 from the germline V gene are GTSNPN and SVGIG (reference sequence). With 0 bases clipped from V and 7 bases from J, the junction kept 6 bases outside the gene matches. CDR3 bases: TGTGCCTGGAGTGTGGGACAGGGAATTCTTGAAGCTTTCTTT. The encoded protein is CAWSVGQGILEAFF.